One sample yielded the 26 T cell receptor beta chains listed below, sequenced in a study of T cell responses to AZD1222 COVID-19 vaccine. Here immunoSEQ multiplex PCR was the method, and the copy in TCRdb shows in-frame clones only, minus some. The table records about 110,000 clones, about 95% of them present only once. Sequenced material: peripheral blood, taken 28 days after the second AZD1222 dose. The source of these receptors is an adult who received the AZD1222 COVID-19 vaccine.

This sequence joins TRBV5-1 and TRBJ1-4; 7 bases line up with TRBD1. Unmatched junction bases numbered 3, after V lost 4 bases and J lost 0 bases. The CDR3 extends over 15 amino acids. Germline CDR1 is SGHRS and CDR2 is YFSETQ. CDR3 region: CASSQGQPTNEKLFF. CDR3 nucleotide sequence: TGCGCCAGCAGCCAGGGACAGCCAACTAATGAAAAACTGTTTTTT.

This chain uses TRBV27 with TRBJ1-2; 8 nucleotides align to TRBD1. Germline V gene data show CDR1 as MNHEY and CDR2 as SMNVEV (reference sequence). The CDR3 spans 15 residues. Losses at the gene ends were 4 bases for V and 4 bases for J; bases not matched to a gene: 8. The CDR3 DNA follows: TGTGCCAGCAGTTCGGGACAGGCTTCCCTCTATGGCTACACCTTC. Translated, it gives CASSSGQASLYGYTF.

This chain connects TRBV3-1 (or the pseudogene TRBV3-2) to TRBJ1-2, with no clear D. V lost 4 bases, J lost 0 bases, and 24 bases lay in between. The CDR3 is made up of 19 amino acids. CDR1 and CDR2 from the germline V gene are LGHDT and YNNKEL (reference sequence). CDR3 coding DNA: TGTGCCAGCAGCCCATTTATTGGATCAAGAGCCCGTCCTAACTATGGCTACACCTTC. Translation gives CASSPFIGSRARPNYGYTF.

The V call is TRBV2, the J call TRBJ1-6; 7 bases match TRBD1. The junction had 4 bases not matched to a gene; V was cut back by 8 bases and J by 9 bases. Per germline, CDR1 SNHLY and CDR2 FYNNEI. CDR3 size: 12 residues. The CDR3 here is CASRNRGSPLHF. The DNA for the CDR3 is TGTGCCAGCCGCAACAGGGGTTCACCCCTCCACTTT.

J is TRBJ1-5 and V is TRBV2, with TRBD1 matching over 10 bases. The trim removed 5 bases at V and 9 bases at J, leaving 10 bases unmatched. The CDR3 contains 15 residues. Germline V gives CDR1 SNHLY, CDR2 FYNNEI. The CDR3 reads CASSTGTGDVGPQHF. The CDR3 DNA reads TGTGCCAGCAGTACCGGGACAGGGGATGTGGGGCCCCAGCATTTT.

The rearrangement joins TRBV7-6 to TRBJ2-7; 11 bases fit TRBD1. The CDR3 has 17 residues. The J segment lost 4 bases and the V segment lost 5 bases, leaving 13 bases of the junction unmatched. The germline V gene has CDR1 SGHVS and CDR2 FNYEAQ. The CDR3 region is CASSQGQGGYSGYEQYF. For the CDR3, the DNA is TGTGCCAGCAGCCAGGGACAGGGGGGATATAGCGGGTACGAGCAGTACTTC.

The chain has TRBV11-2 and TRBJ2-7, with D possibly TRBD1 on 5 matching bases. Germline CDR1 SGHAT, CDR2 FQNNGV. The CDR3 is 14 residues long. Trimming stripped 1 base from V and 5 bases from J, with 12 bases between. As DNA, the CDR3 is TGTGCCAGCAGCTTAGGGTTCAGGGCCCACGAGCAGTACTTC. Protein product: CASSLGFRAHEQYF.

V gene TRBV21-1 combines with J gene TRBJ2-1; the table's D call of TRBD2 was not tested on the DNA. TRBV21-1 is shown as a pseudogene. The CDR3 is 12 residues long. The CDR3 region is CASWRWGLALFF. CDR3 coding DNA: TGTGCCAGCTGGAGGTGGGGACTAGCCCTGTTCTTC.

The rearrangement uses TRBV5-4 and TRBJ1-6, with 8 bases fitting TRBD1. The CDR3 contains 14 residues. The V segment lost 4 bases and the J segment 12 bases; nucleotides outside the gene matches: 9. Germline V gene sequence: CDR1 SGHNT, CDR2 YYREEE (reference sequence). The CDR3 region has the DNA TGTGCCAGCAGCGCCCCAGGGGGCAATGGACCCCTCCACTTT. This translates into CASSAPGGNGPLHF.

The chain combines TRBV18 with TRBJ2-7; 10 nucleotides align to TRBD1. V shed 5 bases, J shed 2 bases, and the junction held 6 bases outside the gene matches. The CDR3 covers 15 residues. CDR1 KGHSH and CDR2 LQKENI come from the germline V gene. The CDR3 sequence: CASSLAGTGAYEQYF. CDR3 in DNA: TGTGCCAGCTCATTGGCCGGGACAGGGGCCTACGAGCAGTACTTC.

CDR3 in amino acids: CAISESQGTQPQHF. In nucleotides, the CDR3 is TGTGCCATCAGTGAGTCACAGGGTACGCAGCCCCAGCATTTT. The chain carries TRBV10-3 and TRBJ1-5, with a weak D call TRBD1 (6 bases). Germline V lookup: CDR1 ENHRY, CDR2 SYGVKD. The CDR3 has 14 amino acids. V dropped 0 bases and J dropped 7 bases, with 10 bases sitting between them.

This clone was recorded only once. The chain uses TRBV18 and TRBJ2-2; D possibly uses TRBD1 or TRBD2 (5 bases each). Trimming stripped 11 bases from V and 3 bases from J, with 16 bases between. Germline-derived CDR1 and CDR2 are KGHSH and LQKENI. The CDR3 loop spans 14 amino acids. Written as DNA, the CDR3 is TGTGCCGAGAGGGGCCCGCCTGACACCGGGGAGCTGTTTTTT. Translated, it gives CAERGPPDTGELFF.

CDR3 residues: CSASFFRDSGAIYF. The DNA for the CDR3 is TGCAGTGCTAGTTTCTTCAGGGATAGTGGGGCCATATATTTT. The V gene is TRBV20-1, the J gene TRBJ1-3, with a weak D call TRBD1 (5 bases). Trimming left V 3 bases short and J 11 bases short, with 20 bases between. The CDR3 loop spans 14 amino acids. The germline gives CDR1 DFQATT, CDR2 SNEGSKA (reference sequence).

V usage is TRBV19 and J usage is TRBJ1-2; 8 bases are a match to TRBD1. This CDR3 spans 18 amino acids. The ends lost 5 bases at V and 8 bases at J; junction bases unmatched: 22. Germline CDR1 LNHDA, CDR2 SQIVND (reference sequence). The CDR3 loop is CASSLRPGQGPMSGGYTF. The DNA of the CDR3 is TGTGCCAGTAGTCTCAGACCCGGACAGGGCCCTATGTCCGGCGGCTACACCTTC. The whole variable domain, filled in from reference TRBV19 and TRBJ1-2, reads DGGITQSPKYLFRKEGQNVTLSCEQNLNHDAMYWYRQDPGQGLRLIYYSQIVNDFQKGDIAEGYSVSREKKESFPLTVTSAQKNPTAFYLCASSLRPGQGPMSGGYTFGSGTRLTVV.

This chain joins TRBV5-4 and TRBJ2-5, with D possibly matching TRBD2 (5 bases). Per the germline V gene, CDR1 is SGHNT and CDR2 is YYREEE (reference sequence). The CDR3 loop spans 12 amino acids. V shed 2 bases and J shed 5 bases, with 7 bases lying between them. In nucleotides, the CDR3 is TGTGCCAGCAGCTTTGGGGAGGAGACCCAGTACTTC. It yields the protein CASSFGEETQYF.

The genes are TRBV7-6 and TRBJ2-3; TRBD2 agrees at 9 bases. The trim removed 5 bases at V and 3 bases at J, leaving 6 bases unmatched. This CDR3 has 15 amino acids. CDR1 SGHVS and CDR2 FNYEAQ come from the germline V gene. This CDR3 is CASSPSGRLTDTQYF. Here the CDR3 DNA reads TGTGCCAGCAGCCCGAGCGGGAGGCTTACAGATACGCAGTATTTT.

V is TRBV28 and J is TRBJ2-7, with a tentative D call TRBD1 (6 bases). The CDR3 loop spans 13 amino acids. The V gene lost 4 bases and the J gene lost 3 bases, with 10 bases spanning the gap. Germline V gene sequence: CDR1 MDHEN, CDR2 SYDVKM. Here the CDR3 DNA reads TGTGCCAGCAGTTGGGGACACCTCTACGAGCAGTACTTC. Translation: CASSWGHLYEQYF.

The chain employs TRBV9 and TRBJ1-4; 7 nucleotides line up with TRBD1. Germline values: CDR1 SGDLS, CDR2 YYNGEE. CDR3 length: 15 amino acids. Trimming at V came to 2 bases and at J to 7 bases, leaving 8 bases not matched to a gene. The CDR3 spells CASSVTGDRGEKLFF. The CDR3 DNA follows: TGTGCCAGCAGCGTCACAGGGGATCGCGGTGAAAAACTGTTTTTT.

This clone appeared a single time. The CDR3 bases are TGTGCCAGCAGTAGGGACAGGGGAAGTCAGCCCCAGCATTTT. Protein sequence: CASSRDRGSQPQHF. J is TRBJ1-5 and V is TRBV6-5; 10 nucleotides agree with TRBD1. V shed 5 bases, J shed 6 bases, and the junction held 4 bases outside the gene matches. The CDR3 is 14 residues long. Germline V gene lookup returns CDR1 MNHEY and CDR2 SVGAGI.

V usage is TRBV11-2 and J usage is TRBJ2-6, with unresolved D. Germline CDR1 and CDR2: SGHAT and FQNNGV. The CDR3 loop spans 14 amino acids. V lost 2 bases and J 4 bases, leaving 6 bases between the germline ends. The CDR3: CASSLNPGANVLTF. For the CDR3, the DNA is TGTGCCAGCAGCTTAAACCCCGGGGCCAACGTCCTGACTTTC. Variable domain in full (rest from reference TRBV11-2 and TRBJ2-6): EAGVAQSPRYKIIEKRQSVAFWCNPISGHATLYWYQQILGQGPKLLIQFQNNGVVDDSQLPKDRFSAERLKGVDSTLKIQPAKLEDSAVYLCASSLNPGANVLTFGAGSRLTVL.

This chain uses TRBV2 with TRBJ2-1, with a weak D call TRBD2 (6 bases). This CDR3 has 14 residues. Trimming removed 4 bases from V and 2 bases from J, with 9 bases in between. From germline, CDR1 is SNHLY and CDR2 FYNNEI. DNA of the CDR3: TGTGCCAGCAGTGGCGGGACCGCCTACAATGAGCAGTTCTTC. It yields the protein CASSGGTAYNEQFF.

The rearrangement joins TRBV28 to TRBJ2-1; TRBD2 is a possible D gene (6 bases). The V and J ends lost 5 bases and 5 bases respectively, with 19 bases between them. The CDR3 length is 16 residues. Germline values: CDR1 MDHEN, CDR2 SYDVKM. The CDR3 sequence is CASSGAGTVRDNEQFF. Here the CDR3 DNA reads TGTGCCAGCAGTGGAGCCGGGACTGTCCGTGACAATGAGCAGTTCTTC.

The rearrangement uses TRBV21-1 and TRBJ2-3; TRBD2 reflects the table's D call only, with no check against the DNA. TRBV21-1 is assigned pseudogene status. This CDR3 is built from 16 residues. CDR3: CASSKGVSGGADTQYF. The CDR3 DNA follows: TGTGCCAGCAGCAAAGGTGTTAGCGGGGGCGCAGATACGCAGTATTTT.

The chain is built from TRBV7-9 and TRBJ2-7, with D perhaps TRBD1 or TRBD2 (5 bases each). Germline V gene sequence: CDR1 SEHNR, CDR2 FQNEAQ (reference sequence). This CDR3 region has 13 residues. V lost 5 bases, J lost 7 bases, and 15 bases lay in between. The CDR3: CASSVGTYLEQYF. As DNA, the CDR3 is TGTGCCAGCAGCGTGGGGACCTACCTTGAGCAGTACTTC.

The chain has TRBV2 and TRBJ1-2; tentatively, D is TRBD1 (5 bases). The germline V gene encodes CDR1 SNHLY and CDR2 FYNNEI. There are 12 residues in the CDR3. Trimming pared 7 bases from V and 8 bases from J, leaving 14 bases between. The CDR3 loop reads CASNSGLWGYTF. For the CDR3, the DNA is TGTGCCAGCAACTCAGGGCTGTGGGGCTACACCTTC.

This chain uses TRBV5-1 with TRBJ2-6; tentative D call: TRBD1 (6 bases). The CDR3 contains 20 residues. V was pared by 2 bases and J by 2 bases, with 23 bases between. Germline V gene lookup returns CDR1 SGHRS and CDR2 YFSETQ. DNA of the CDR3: TGCGCCAGCAGCTTTATCTTTGGGCAGGGGTTTCGGACTGGGGCCAACGTCCTGACTTTC. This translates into CASSFIFGQGFRTGANVLTF.